This T cell receptor (beta chain) was found in a study of T cell responses to AZD1222 COVID-19 vaccine. Study background: Recipients boosted at about 4 weeks or about 12 weeks are pooled. Broader study findings: Females outnumbered males among donors, who were mostly white British; clonal diversity was possibly underestimated.

Germline loops: CDR1 MNHNY, CDR2 SVGAGI (reference sequence). Trimming took 6 bases from V and 5 from J; bases not matched to a gene: 2. This CDR3 has 13 amino acids. The method was immunoSEQ multiplex PCR; TCRdb's version includes in-frame clones alone and lacks a portion of them. The sample has fewer than 250,000 clones; 80% to 95% are singletons. About this clone itself: Its antigen is unidentified.

The source of this sequence is an adult in good health. The V call is TRBV6-6, the J call TRBJ2-5; 11 bases fit TRBD2. The sample in question was peripheral blood, obtained on day 0 of AZD1222 vaccination. CDR3 sequence (DNA): TGTGCCAGCAGATTAGCGGGGGGGGAGACCCAGTACTTC. Residues: CASRLAGGETQYF.